These 7 T cell receptor beta chains were all obtained from the same sample, sequenced in a study of radiotherapy plus CTLA-4 blockade in lung cancer. Measured with immunoSEQ multiplex PCR; TCRdb has only the in-frame clones, and not every one. The sample yields 30,000 or so clones, 60% to 80% seen once. The sample consisted of peripheral blood, taken from a patient treated with radiotherapy plus ipilimumab. These receptors originate from a human donor with non-small cell lung cancer whose response to radiotherapy plus ipilimumab could not be evaluated.

This chain joins TRBV28 and TRBJ2-2; D perhaps matches TRBD2 (5 bases). V was shortened by 6 bases and J by 5 bases, with 19 bases between the two germline ends. The CDR3 has 16 residues. The germline gives CDR1 MDHEN, CDR2 SYDVKM. The CDR3 loop reads CASSRWVVKRTGELFF. DNA for the CDR3: TGTGCCAGCAGCAGATGGGTCGTCAAGCGGACCGGGGAGCTGTTTTTT.

In this sample, this clone turned up once. The V and J genes are TRBV2 and TRBJ2-5; D gene unclear. V was pared by 7 bases and J by 3 bases, with 6 bases between. The CDR3 is made up of 11 amino acids. CDR1 is SNHLY, CDR2 FYNNEI, per germline. The DNA for the CDR3 is TGTGCCAGCACCATCAAAGAGACCCAGTACTTC. It yields the protein CASTIKETQYF.

V gene TRBV4-3 combines with J gene TRBJ2-1; TRBD1 matches 9 bases. V lost 3 bases and J lost 3; bases outside the gene matches: 6. CDR3 length: 16 residues. Germline V gene data show CDR1 as LGHNA and CDR2 as YSLEER. The CDR3 region is CASSHDHRGLYNEQFF. In DNA form, the CDR3 reads TGCGCCAGCAGCCATGACCACAGGGGGCTCTACAATGAGCAGTTCTTC.

This chain links TRBV7-8 with TRBJ1-2; no clear D. Trimming pared 3 bases from V and 3 bases from J, leaving 8 bases between. CDR1 and CDR2 (germline): SGHVS, FQNEAQ. The CDR3 consists of 13 residues. In nucleotides, the CDR3 is TGTGCCAGCAGCTTTGGGAGGGACTATGGCTACACCTTC. Protein sequence: CASSFGRDYGYTF.

This clone was detected once. This chain connects TRBV29-1 to TRBJ1-3, with 7 bases that match TRBD1. Germline loops: CDR1 SQVTM, CDR2 ANQGSEA. J was trimmed by 2 bases and V by 7 bases; bases with no gene match: 5. CDR3 length: 13 amino acids. CDR3 nucleotides: TGCAGCGCAGCGGACAGGACTGGAAACACCATATATTTT. This encodes CSAADRTGNTIYF. The full variable domain, in which reference TRBV29-1 and TRBJ1-3 provide the parts outside the CDR3, is SAVISQKPSRDICQRGTSLTIQCQVDSQVTMMFWYRQQPGQSLTLIATANQGSEATYESGFVIDKFPISRPNLTFSTLTVSNMSPEDSSIYLCSAADRTGNTIYFGEGSWLTVV.

J is TRBJ1-2 and V is TRBV5-5; 7 bases align to TRBD1. The germline V gene encodes CDR1 SGHKS and CDR2 YYEKEE (reference sequence). Unmatched junction bases numbered 7, after V lost 2 bases and J lost 12 bases. The CDR3 extends over 12 amino acids. The CDR3 is CASSFQGEADTF. CDR3 DNA: TGTGCCAGCAGCTTCCAGGGGGAAGCGGACACCTTC.

The chain couples TRBV6-6 to TRBJ1-4, with D maybe TRBD1 (6 bases). Trimming stripped 5 bases from V and 13 bases from J, with 17 bases between. Germline CDR1 reads MNHNY; CDR2 reads SVGAGI (reference sequence). This CDR3 comprises 13 residues. CDR3 sequence reads: CASSPGALTRLFF. CDR3 bases: TGTGCCAGCAGTCCAGGGGCCCTAACGAGACTGTTTTTT.